These 21 T cell receptor beta chains were all obtained from the same sample, sequenced in a study of OX40 agonist ivuxolimab in advanced cancers. Repertoires were generated with immunoSEQ multiplex PCR, while TCRdb's copy carries only in-frame clones and drops some. The repertoire holds fewer than 65,000 clones, 91% seen once, with roughly 4% in the top ten. The sample here was CD4+ or CD8+ T cells sorted from blood, taken in a trial of the OX40 agonist ivuxolimab. These receptors were taken from an adult with an advanced solid tumor such as melanoma, head and neck, liver or kidney cancer.

This clone appeared a single time. The chain combines TRBV27 with TRBJ1-3, with 7 bases lining up with TRBD1. J was trimmed by 2 bases and V by 6 bases; bases with no gene match: 4. The CDR3 is 14 residues long. Germline CDR1 and CDR2: MNHEY and SMNVEV (reference sequence). The CDR3 DNA reads as TGTGCCAGCAGACCCACAGGGGCTGGAAACACCATATATTTT. Its protein is CASRPTGAGNTIYF.

This chain connects TRBV9 to TRBJ2-1; D uncertain. This CDR3 is 15 amino acids long. V dropped 3 bases and J dropped 6 bases, with 16 bases sitting between them. Germline CDR1 reads SGDLS; CDR2 reads YYNGEE. The CDR3: CASSGYATPGNEQFF. The CDR3 region has the DNA TGTGCCAGCAGCGGATATGCAACCCCCGGCAATGAGCAGTTCTTC. The full variable domain, completed using reference TRBV9 and TRBJ2-1, is DSGVTQTPKHLITATGQRVTLRCSPRSGDLSVYWYQQSLDQGLQFLIQYYNGEERAKGNILERFSAQQFPDLHSELNLSSLELGDSALYFCASSGYATPGNEQFFGPGTRLTVL.

In its sample, this clone was seen a few times. The gene calls are TRBV15 and TRBJ2-7; TRBD2 aligns across 10 bases. CDR3 length: 16 residues. Germline lookup yields CDR1 LNHNV and CDR2 YYDKDF (reference sequence). With 0 bases clipped from V and 2 bases from J, the junction kept 4 bases outside the gene matches. CDR3 amino acids: CATSRDRLAGAYEQYF. The CDR3 nucleotides are TGTGCCACCAGCAGAGATCGGCTAGCGGGGGCCTACGAGCAGTACTTC.

The gene calls are TRBV6-5 and TRBJ1-1; no definite D call. V lost 0 bases, J lost 4 bases, and 15 bases lay in between. The CDR3 is made up of 16 amino acids. The germline CDR1 and CDR2 sequences are MNHEY and SVGAGI. CDR3 amino acids: CASSYSMSAGGTEAFF. In nucleotides, the CDR3 is TGTGCCAGCAGTTACTCGATGTCAGCGGGTGGCACTGAAGCTTTCTTT.

The chain couples TRBV5-8 to TRBJ1-5, with 11 bases that match TRBD1. Germline CDR1 is SGHTS and CDR2 is YDEGEE. J was trimmed by 1 base and V by 5 bases; bases with no gene match: 11. The CDR3 is made up of 18 amino acids. CDR3 DNA sequence: TGTGCCAGCAGGACCCGGGACAGGGGGTTGGGGAGCAATCAGCCCCAGCATTTT. This encodes CASRTRDRGLGSNQPQHF.

The chain joins TRBV9 to TRBJ2-3, with no clear D. Trimming cost V 2 bases and J 2 bases, with 12 bases left between them. The CDR3 totals 15 residues. CDR1 and CDR2 from the germline V gene are SGDLS and YYNGEE. The CDR3 DNA reads as TGTGCCAGCAGCGTTGGGCAGACAACCACAGATACGCAGTATTTT. As protein: CASSVGQTTTDTQYF.

This chain uses TRBV28 with TRBJ2-7, with D possibly matching TRBD2 (6 bases). CDR3 size: 16 residues. CDR1 and CDR2 from the germline V gene are MDHEN and SYDVKM. V lost 3 bases to trimming and J lost 0 bases, with 15 bases between them. Here the CDR3 DNA reads TGTGCCAGCAGTTTGCCGCCTAGGGGACTCTCCTACGAGCAGTACTTC. Translating gives CASSLPPRGLSYEQYF.

The rearrangement links TRBV4-1 to TRBJ1-1; TRBD1 is a possible D gene (5 bases). The germline CDR1 and CDR2 sequences are MGHRA and YSYEKL. V was cut by 1 base and J by 12 bases, with 15 bases left in between. This CDR3 spans 13 amino acids. CDR3 DNA sequence: TGCGCCAGCAGCCAAGTTACAGGTCCCACAACTTTCTTT. This translates into CASSQVTGPTTFF.

V and J are TRBV13 and TRBJ2-3; 12 nucleotides match TRBD2. V lost 4 bases and J lost 2; bases outside the gene matches: 4. Germline CDR1 is PRHDT and CDR2 is FYEKMQ (reference sequence). The CDR3 consists of 16 residues. The DNA for the CDR3 is TGTGCCAGCAGCTCCGGACTAGCGGGGAACACAGATACGCAGTATTTT. Its translation: CASSSGLAGNTDTQYF.

CDR3 loop: CASSYLAGGYEQYF. In DNA, the CDR3 is TGCGCCAGCAGCTACCTCGCGGGGGGCTACGAGCAGTACTTC. The gene calls are TRBV4-1 and TRBJ2-7, with TRBD2 identical over 8 bases. The CDR3 runs 14 residues. V trimming: 5 bases; J trimming: 3 bases; junction bases outside the gene matches: 6. Germline assignment: CDR1 MGHRA and CDR2 YSYEKL.

The chain joins TRBV27 to TRBJ2-1, with a possible D match to TRBD1 (5 bases). Germline assignment: CDR1 MNHEY and CDR2 SMNVEV (reference sequence). The germline V and J ends were trimmed by 6 bases and 6 bases, with 9 bases remaining between them. The CDR3 runs 12 residues. In DNA form, the CDR3 reads TGTGCCAGCAGCCCCCAGGGCAATGAGCAGTTCTTC. Translated, it gives CASSPQGNEQFF.

The chain has TRBV27 and TRBJ2-2, with a possible D match to TRBD2 (6 bases). The CDR3 loop spans 18 amino acids. The V gene lost 7 bases and the J gene lost 3 bases, with 24 bases spanning the gap. CDR1 and CDR2 (germline): MNHEY, SMNVEV (reference sequence). The CDR3 loop reads CASTSWVARREDTGELFF. CDR3 in DNA: TGTGCCAGCACCAGTTGGGTAGCGCGAAGGGAGGACACCGGGGAGCTGTTTTTT.

V gene TRBV4-1 combines with J gene TRBJ2-1; the D is unclear. V dropped 0 bases and J dropped 5 bases, with 5 bases sitting between them. The CDR3 extends over 13 amino acids. Germline V gene sequence: CDR1 MGHRA, CDR2 YSYEKL. Here the CDR3 reads CASSQEANNEQFF. Written as DNA, the CDR3 is TGCGCCAGCAGCCAAGAAGCAAACAATGAGCAGTTCTTC.

J is TRBJ2-7 and V is TRBV27; 8 bases are shared with TRBD2. This CDR3 has 16 amino acids. V shed 4 bases, J shed 2 bases, and the junction held 10 bases outside the gene matches. Looked up from germline, CDR1 is MNHEY and CDR2 is SMNVEV (reference sequence). In nucleotides, the CDR3 is TGTGCCAGCAGTTCCGGGGGGGGGCCCACCCCCTACGAGCAGTACGTC. Translated, it gives CASSSGGGPTPYEQYV.

The chain employs TRBV19 and TRBJ1-4; D is perhaps TRBD1 (5 bases). The V gene lost 5 bases and the J gene lost 0 bases, with 16 bases spanning the gap. This CDR3 contains 17 residues. Germline loops: CDR1 LNHDA, CDR2 SQIVND (reference sequence). The CDR3 DNA sequence: TGTGCCAGTAGTCCGGGGGGGACTCTAGCAACTAATGAAAAACTGTTTTTT. It yields the protein CASSPGGTLATNEKLFF. Combining the CDR3 with reference TRBV19 and TRBJ1-4 gives the whole variable domain DGGITQSPKYLFRKEGQNVTLSCEQNLNHDAMYWYRQDPGQGLRLIYYSQIVNDFQKGDIAEGYSVSREKKESFPLTVTSAQKNPTAFYLCASSPGGTLATNEKLFFGSGTQLSVL.

The chain combines TRBV27 with TRBJ1-6, with D maybe TRBD1 (6 bases). V lost 5 bases and J 10 bases, leaving 15 bases between the germline ends. The CDR3 is 14 residues long. CDR1 is MNHEY and CDR2 is SMNVEV in the germline V gene (reference sequence). Here the CDR3 DNA reads TGTGCCAGCAGTCCAGGGGTTAGGAGCTCACCCCTCCACTTT. Translation: CASSPGVRSSPLHF.

J is TRBJ2-7 and V is TRBV4-3, with unresolved D. Germline lookup yields CDR1 LGHNA and CDR2 YSLEER. There are 13 residues in the CDR3. Trimming shortened V by 1 base and J by 4 bases, and 8 bases separated the two germline ends. CDR3 protein: CASSQGLWYEQYF. For the CDR3, the DNA is TGCGCCAGCAGCCAAGGGCTATGGTACGAGCAGTACTTC.

The J gene is TRBJ1-3, the V gene TRBV14; D is ambiguous. Germline CDR1 SGHDN, CDR2 FVKESK. The V gene lost 0 bases and the J gene lost 4 bases, with 16 bases spanning the gap. The CDR3 covers 17 residues. CDR3 bases: TGTGCCAGCAGCCAAGAATCCCCCGGAGTAGAAGGAAACACCATATATTTT. Amino acids: CASSQESPGVEGNTIYF.

The chain recombines TRBV6-5 with TRBJ2-5; 7 bases are a match to TRBD2. The CDR3 covers 13 residues. Trimming at V came to 6 bases and at J to 0 bases, leaving 1 base not matched to a gene. The germline gives CDR1 MNHEY, CDR2 SVGAGI. Here the CDR3 DNA reads TGTGCCAGCAGGGGGGGGAACCAAGAGACCCAGTACTTC. Translating gives CASRGGNQETQYF.

The CDR3 loop is CASSPSGQGFYEQYV. DNA of the CDR3: TGTGCCAGCAGCCCTTCCGGACAAGGCTTCTACGAGCAGTACGTC. This rearrangement joins TRBV4-2 to TRBJ2-7; maybe TRBD1 (5 bases). V dropped 4 bases and J dropped 3 bases, with 16 bases sitting between them. The germline V gene encodes CDR1 LGHNA and CDR2 YNFKEQ. This CDR3 has 15 amino acids.

J is TRBJ2-7 and V is TRBV6-1; D perhaps matches TRBD2 (7 bases). The CDR3 is made up of 14 amino acids. Germline V gives CDR1 MNHNS, CDR2 SASEGT. V was clipped by 3 bases and J by 3 bases, with 12 bases between them. Written as DNA, the CDR3 is TGTGCCAGCAGTGATCGGGGGGCTAGCTACGAGCAGTACTTC. As protein: CASSDRGASYEQYF.